This entry is about one T cell receptor beta chain. The antigen this receptor binds is unknown. Per-nucleotide qualities are absent, and no much larger clonotype sits a single base away. This sample is drawn from a study of OX40 agonist ivuxolimab in advanced cancers. Concerning the study at large: Ivuxolimab was a fully human IgG2 agonistic monoclonal antibody targeting the costimulatory receptor OX40 (CD134). The paper covers the monotherapy dose-escalation part of the phase I ivuxolimab trial, which included N ≈ 57 patients. Of the approximately 50 dose-escalation patients, hepatocellular carcinoma was present in about 20, melanoma in roughly 15, renal cell carcinoma in 9 and head and neck cancer in 9. Intravenous ivuxolimab was administered to patients every 2 weeks at six dose levels: 0.01, 0.1, 0.3, 1.5, 3 and 10 mg/kg. Patients were allowed to have had prior anti-PD-1, anti-PD-L1 or anti-CTLA-4 therapy, and around 41% of the dose-escalation patients had previously received checkpoint inhibitors. In the dose-escalation cohort, 70% to 90% of patients were male, and the mean age was 60 years with a range of roughly 20 to 85. Peripheral TCRbeta sequencing was intended to test whether TCR sequence diversity was altered and clonal T-cell expansion was caused by ivuxolimab. Partial responses were achieved by three dose-escalation patients, of whom one had hepatocellular carcinoma and two had cutaneous melanoma.

The trial excluded patients who had a history of autoimmune disease or who were on systemic immunosuppression. Peripheral blood for TCR sequencing was collected from all dose cohorts at baseline, on cycle 4 day 1, and on cycle 7 day 1. The samples were drawn from a first-in-human, open-label, multicenter phase I dose-escalation trial of ivuxolimab. Adults with locally advanced or metastatic head and neck squamous cell, hepatocellular, melanoma or renal cell carcinoma were enrolled in the trial. CD4+ and CD8+ T cells were sorted separately from peripheral blood before TCR sequencing. General findings and caveats noted by the study authors: After ivuxolimab, CD8+ T cells had more expanded clones than CD4+ T cells on average. At doses of 0.1 to 3.0 mg/kg, clonal expansion of both CD4+ and CD8+ T cells in blood was seen between baseline and week 6. In the 0.1-3.0 mg/kg groups, partial responders had among the lowest normalized peripheral clonal expansion, particularly in CD8+ T cells. Low levels of normalized T-cell clonal expansion were also seen in some nonresponding patients. Antigen specificity was not determined for the clonally expanded peripheral T cells.

For sequencing of the TCRbeta CDR3 region, genomic DNA was extracted from the sorted cells. The immunoSEQ Assay was used for sequencing of TCRbeta CDR3 regions. In its TCRdb copy, this immuneACCESS table keeps in-frame sequences only and misses some clones. Where compared with another copy, unresolved V genes explain less than half of these, and the others have no known cause. The sample table holds tens of thousands of clones, of which about 89% were seen once. The ten top clones hold around 0.76% of the sample. This specimen consisted of CD4+ or CD8+ T cells sorted from blood, obtained in a trial of the OX40 agonist ivuxolimab. This clonotype was obtained from an adult with an advanced solid tumor such as melanoma, head and neck, liver or kidney cancer.

The nucleotide sequence is given as TGTGCCACAACCGGGCTAGCGGGAGTTTCAGATACGCAGTATTTT. Translated, this gives CATTGLAGVSDTQYF. This chain is built from TRBV6-6 and TRBJ2-3, with 10 junctional bases fitting TRBD2. Clipping removes 10 bases from V and 4 bases from J, with 11 as the unmatched junction base count. Based on the germline V gene (reference sequence), the CDR1 and CDR2 sequences are MNHNY and SVGAGI. Measured from the cysteine to the phenylalanine, the CDR3 is 15 residues long. Just the 45-base CDR3 DNA is kept, in frame starting at base 1.